Listed below are T cell receptor beta chains from one sample, sequenced in a study of neurological immune-mediated disorders. Each CDR3 protein is one row after TCRdb ran MiXCR on the 5' RACE reads. In the table there are about 29,000 distinct CDR3 sequences, roughly an eighth of which are singletons. Input material: PBMCs. These receptors originate from a man aged 55 to 69 in good health. Each CDR3 is given with its conserved first and last residue. The D gene is left open where the match is weak. Where a row states a size, it is once, few, many or the class of an expanded clone; other rows omit it.

CASSPQQASEAFF | TGTGCCAGCTCACCACAACAGGCCTCAGAAGCTTTCTTT | - | few | TRBV18 | 13 | TRBJ1-1
CASSLEWRPDTQYF | TGTGCCAGCAGCTTAGAGTGGCGCCCCGATACGCAGTATTTT | - | many | TRBV7-2 | 14 | TRBJ2-3
CASSLSGELFF | TGTGCCAGCAGTTTGTCGGGGGAGCTGTTTTTT | - | medium-sized | TRBV12-3/TRBV12-4 | 11 | TRBJ2-2
CSTGPVNGNTIYF | TGCAGTACGGGACCGGTCAACGGAAACACCATATATTTT | - | many | TRBV20-1 | 13 | TRBJ1-3
CASSLRGGLGANVLTF | TGTGCCAGCAGCTTACGAGGGGGTCTTGGGGCCAACGTCCTGACTTTC | - | many | TRBV7-8 | 16 | TRBJ2-6
CASSPILVREVRETQYF | TGTGCCAGCAGCCCAATTCTAGTCCGGGAGGTTCGAGAGACCCAGTACTTC | TRBD2 | many | TRBV11-2 | 17 | TRBJ2-5
CATSRRAGARRTEAFF | TGTGCCACCAGCAGGCGGGCGGGGGCGCGTAGGACTGAAGCTTTCTTT | - | many | TRBV15 | 16 | TRBJ1-1
CASSSNRGRFTEAFF | TGCGCCAGCAGCTCGAACAGGGGGCGCTTCACTGAAGCTTTCTTT | TRBD1 | many | TRBV5-1 | 15 | TRBJ1-1
CASSASGGDQETQYF | TGTGCCAGCAGCGCCAGCGGGGGGGATCAAGAGACCCAGTACTTC | TRBD2 | many | TRBV7-2 | 15 | TRBJ2-5
CSAMTSGATGELFF | TGCAGTGCTATGACTAGCGGGGCCACCGGGGAGCTGTTTTTT | TRBD2 | many | TRBV20-1 | 14 | TRBJ2-2
CASSMGLVYNEQFF | TGTGCCAGTAGTATGGGACTAGTATACAATGAGCAGTTCTTC | TRBD2 | many | TRBV19 | 14 | TRBJ2-1
CASSLLTGVDTQYF | TGTGCCAGCAGTTTACTGACAGGCGTCGATACGCAGTATTTT | - | many | TRBV28 | 14 | TRBJ2-3
CASSQDSDSNSPLHF | TGCGCCAGCAGCCAAGACTCGGACAGCAATTCACCCCTCCACTTT | - | medium-sized | TRBV4-3 | 15 | TRBJ1-6
CVTSTGPDTDTQYF | TGTGTCACTAGCACGGGCCCCGACACAGATACGCAGTATTTT | - | - | TRBV15 | 14 | TRBJ2-3
CASSAGTGANNEQFF | TGTGCCAGCAGCGCCGGGACAGGGGCGAACAATGAGCAGTTCTTC | TRBD1 | many | TRBV27 | 15 | TRBJ2-1
CASRGQGTYEQYF | TGTGCCAGCAGGGGACAGGGAACCTACGAGCAGTACTTC | TRBD1 | many | TRBV25-1 | 13 | TRBJ2-7
CASSLDAGSDWLLETQYF | TGTGCCAGCAGCTTAGATGCCGGGAGTGATTGGCTCCTAGAGACCCAGTACTTC | - | many | TRBV7-8 | 18 | TRBJ2-5
CASSFYGLAGDTQYF | TGTGCCAGCAGTTTCTACGGACTAGCGGGAGATACGCAGTATTTT | TRBD2 | few | TRBV28 | 15 | TRBJ2-3
CASSYKNTGELFF | TGTGCCAGCAGTTACAAGAACACCGGGGAGCTGTTTTTT | - | many | TRBV2 | 13 | TRBJ2-2
CASSFTASSYEQYF | TGCGCCAGCAGCTTCACCGCCAGCTCCTACGAGCAGTACTTC | - | many | TRBV5-1 | 14 | TRBJ2-7
CASSLSTGLPVTDGYTF | TGTGCCAGCAGTTTATCGACTGGACTCCCAGTCACGGATGGCTACACCTTC | - | few | TRBV27 | 17 | TRBJ1-2
CASSFRTGSSYEQYF | TGCGCCAGCAGCTTCCGGACAGGGAGCTCCTACGAGCAGTACTTC | TRBD1 | many | TRBV5-1 | 15 | TRBJ2-7
CSARLTGGEQYF | TGCAGTGCTAGACTAACAGGCGGCGAGCAGTACTTC | - | many | TRBV20-1 | 12 | TRBJ2-7
CASRYNYETQYF | TGTGCCAGCAGGTACAACTACGAGACCCAGTACTTC | - | many | TRBV7-9 | 12 | TRBJ2-5
CASSSQGSRYNEQFF | TGTGCCAGCAGCTCCCAAGGCTCAAGGTACAATGAGCAGTTCTTC | - | - | TRBV7-3 | 15 | TRBJ2-1
CASSYSGGPDEQYF | TGTGCCAGCAGTTACTCTGGGGGACCGGACGAGCAGTACTTC | - | many | TRBV6-5 | 14 | TRBJ2-7
CASSITSGGTGELFF | TGCGCCAGCAGCATCACTAGCGGGGGGACCGGGGAGCTGTTTTTT | TRBD2 | many | TRBV5-1 | 15 | TRBJ2-2
CSARIGGAGGTQYF | TGCAGTGCTAGGATCGGCGGGGCCGGAGGGACCCAGTACTTC | - | medium-sized | TRBV20-1 | 14 | TRBJ2-5
CASSISSGNTIYF | TGTGCCAGCAGCATTTCGTCCGGAAACACCATATATTTT | - | many | TRBV6-5 | 13 | TRBJ1-3
CASSLLAGQPQHF | TGTGCCAGCAGTTTATTGGCGGGTCAGCCCCAGCATTTT | - | many | TRBV27 | 13 | TRBJ1-5
CASSFLQRGGLFF | TGTGCCAGCAGTTTTCTCCAGCGGGGGGGATTGTTCTTC | TRBD2 | many | TRBV12-3/TRBV12-4 | 13 | TRBJ2-1